The rows below give T cell receptor beta chains drawn from one sample of a study of blood T cell repertoires in COVID-19. Here immunoSEQ multiplex PCR was the method, and the copy in TCRdb shows in-frame clones only, minus some. The data contain a few hundred thousand clones, around 88% of them seen just once; the ten biggest clones take up approximately 12%. The source material was peripheral blood. The origin of the receptors is a woman between 50 and 59 years old with COVID-19, enrolled during active disease. CDR3s include the opening cysteine and the closing phenylalanine or tryptophan. The D gene is left open where the match is weak. The size field is filled for only some rows; it gives once, few, many or a size class.

CDR3 DNA: TGTGCCAGCAGCTTATACGGGACTAGCGCCCTTAGGCGAGGCACAGATACGCAGTATTTT; CDR3 protein: CASSLYGTSALRRGTDTQYF; J gene: TRBJ2-3; D gene: TRBD2; clone size: .; V gene: TRBV7-3
CDR3 DNA: TGTGCCAGCAGCGAGGGACAGCCCAACACTGAAGCTTTCTTT; CDR3 protein: CASSEGQPNTEAFF; J gene: TRBJ1-1; D gene: TRBD1; clone size: once; V gene: TRBV5-6
CDR3 DNA: TGTGCCTTGAACTTCGGGGGGGGCACCGGGGAGCTGTTTTTT; CDR3 protein: CALNFGGGTGELFF; J gene: TRBJ2-2; D gene: TRBD2; clone size: .; V gene: TRBV30
CDR3 DNA: TGTGCCAGCAGTGAAAGAGCGGGGGGGATCGATGAGCAGTTCTTC; CDR3 protein: CASSERAGGIDEQFF; J gene: TRBJ2-1; D gene: TRBD2; clone size: .; V gene: TRBV2
CDR3 DNA: TGCGCCAGCAGCTTGCGTCCAGGGGAAGGACATGAGCAGTTCTTC; CDR3 protein: CASSLRPGEGHEQFF; J gene: TRBJ2-1; D gene: .; clone size: .; V gene: TRBV5-1
CDR3 DNA: TGTGCCAGCAGCCCCAGAGGAGGGGGCGGCATAGATACGCAGTATTTT; CDR3 protein: CASSPRGGGGIDTQYF; J gene: TRBJ2-3; D gene: .; clone size: .; V gene: TRBV9
CDR3 DNA: TGCGCCAGCAGCCAAACCCGACAGGGGCACTCACCCCTCCACTTT; CDR3 protein: CASSQTRQGHSPLHF; J gene: TRBJ1-6; D gene: TRBD1; clone size: .; V gene: TRBV4-1
CDR3 DNA: TGTGCCAGCAGTAACCCCCCATACACCGATCAGCCCCAGCATTTT; CDR3 protein: CASSNPPYTDQPQHF; J gene: TRBJ1-5; D gene: .; clone size: .; V gene: TRBV6-2/TRBV6-3
CDR3 DNA: TGTGCCAGCAGTAGTCGTTTTGGGACTAGCGACGAGCAGTACTTC; CDR3 protein: CASSSRFGTSDEQYF; J gene: TRBJ2-7; D gene: TRBD2; clone size: .; V gene: TRBV6-5
CDR3 DNA: TGTGCCAGCGGGCCAGATACGCAGTATTTT; CDR3 protein: CASGPDTQYF; J gene: TRBJ2-3; D gene: .; clone size: .; V gene: TRBV2
CDR3 DNA: TGTGCCAGCAGCTTAGGCCCAGTCAATGAGCAGTTCTTC; CDR3 protein: CASSLGPVNEQFF; J gene: TRBJ2-1; D gene: .; clone size: .; V gene: TRBV9
CDR3 DNA: TGCAGCGCTAGTCGGTGGGGGCATGAAAAACTGTTTTTT; CDR3 protein: CSASRWGHEKLFF; J gene: TRBJ1-4; D gene: .; clone size: .; V gene: TRBV20-1
CDR3 DNA: TGTGCCAGCAGTACCGGGAGGACGAATCAGCCCCAGCATTTT; CDR3 protein: CASSTGRTNQPQHF; J gene: TRBJ1-5; D gene: .; clone size: .; V gene: TRBV2
CDR3 DNA: TGTGCCACCAGTGACTCCAGGGGGCTAAGTGATGGCTACACCTTC; CDR3 protein: CATSDSRGLSDGYTF; J gene: TRBJ1-2; D gene: TRBD1; clone size: .; V gene: TRBV24-1
CDR3 DNA: TGTGCCAGCAGCTTAAAGGGGGCGGAGAGGCCAGCAACTAATGAAAAACTGTTTTTT; CDR3 protein: CASSLKGAERPATNEKLFF; J gene: TRBJ1-4; D gene: TRBD1; clone size: .; V gene: TRBV11-3
CDR3 DNA: TGTGCCAGTAGTACTTTGGAGAGAACCTATGGCTACACCTTC; CDR3 protein: CASSTLERTYGYTF; J gene: TRBJ1-2; D gene: .; clone size: .; V gene: TRBV19
CDR3 DNA: TGTGCCAGCATGAGCCTAGCGGGGGTCAATGAGCAGTTCTTC; CDR3 protein: CASMSLAGVNEQFF; J gene: TRBJ2-1; D gene: TRBD2; clone size: .; V gene: TRBV6-5
CDR3 DNA: TGTGCCAGCAGCCAAGCCCCTAGCTACGAGCAGTACTTC; CDR3 protein: CASSQAPSYEQYF; J gene: TRBJ2-7; D gene: .; clone size: .; V gene: TRBV4-2
CDR3 DNA: TGTGCCAGCAGTTACGGTACAGTGAACACTGAAGCTTTCTTT; CDR3 protein: CASSYGTVNTEAFF; J gene: TRBJ1-1; D gene: .; clone size: .; V gene: TRBV27
CDR3 DNA: TGTGCCAGCAGAGGACAGATTCCTAACTATGGCTACACCTTC; CDR3 protein: CASRGQIPNYGYTF; J gene: TRBJ1-2; D gene: .; clone size: .; V gene: TRBV6-6
CDR3 DNA: TGTGCCAGCAGGTGGGGCGCCGGGGAGCTGTTTTTT; CDR3 protein: CASRWGAGELFF; J gene: TRBJ2-2; D gene: .; clone size: .; V gene: TRBV3-1/TRBV3-2
CDR3 DNA: TGTGCCAGCAGCCGGGGGGTACAGACTGAAGCTTTCTTT; CDR3 protein: CASSRGVQTEAFF; J gene: TRBJ1-1; D gene: .; clone size: .; V gene: TRBV6-5
CDR3 DNA: TGTGCCAGCAGCCCACGACAGGGGGTGGGCGGCTACACCTTC; CDR3 protein: CASSPRQGVGGYTF; J gene: TRBJ1-2; D gene: TRBD1; clone size: once; V gene: TRBV6-5
CDR3 DNA: TGCGCCAGCAGCGCGAAGGGGACAACTAATGAAAAACTGTTTTTT; CDR3 protein: CASSAKGTTNEKLFF; J gene: TRBJ1-4; D gene: .; clone size: .; V gene: TRBV5-1
CDR3 DNA: TGTGCCAGCAGTCCCCCGGGAGGGGGTGCGGGATATGGCTACACCTTC; CDR3 protein: CASSPPGGGAGYGYTF; J gene: TRBJ1-2; D gene: .; clone size: .; V gene: TRBV6-2/TRBV6-3
CDR3 DNA: TGTGCCACCAGTGACCCTGGGGGGGGAGGCACAGATACGCAGTATTTT; CDR3 protein: CATSDPGGGGTDTQYF; J gene: TRBJ2-3; D gene: TRBD2; clone size: .; V gene: TRBV24-1
CDR3 DNA: TGTGCCAGCCATCCCGCGGGGGCATCACCCCTCCACTTT; CDR3 protein: CASHPAGASPLHF; J gene: TRBJ1-6; D gene: .; clone size: once; V gene: TRBV2
CDR3 DNA: TGCGCCAGCAGCTTGGAGGGGACAGGTAGTGAAAAACTGTTTTTT; CDR3 protein: CASSLEGTGSEKLFF; J gene: TRBJ1-4; D gene: TRBD1; clone size: .; V gene: TRBV5-1
CDR3 DNA: TGTGCCAGCTCACCAACCAGGGGGACTTCTGGAGAGACCCAGTACTTC; CDR3 protein: CASSPTRGTSGETQYF; J gene: TRBJ2-5; D gene: .; clone size: .; V gene: TRBV18
CDR3 DNA: TGTGCCAGCAGCGCGCTAGCGGGACCAAACAATGAGCAGTTCTTC; CDR3 protein: CASSALAGPNNEQFF; J gene: TRBJ2-1; D gene: TRBD2; clone size: .; V gene: TRBV9
CDR3 DNA: TGTGCCAGCAGCTTGAGCGGCCTCACCGGGGAGCTGTTTTTT; CDR3 protein: CASSLSGLTGELFF; J gene: TRBJ2-2; D gene: .; clone size: .; V gene: TRBV5-4
CDR3 DNA: TGTGCCAGCAGCGGGACTAGCGAGCCCGAGAGCACAGATACGCAGTATTTT; CDR3 protein: CASSGTSEPESTDTQYF; J gene: TRBJ2-3; D gene: TRBD2; clone size: .; V gene: TRBV5-4